This entry lists 5 T cell receptor beta chains sequenced from one sample in a study of CD8 T cells in Susac syndrome. RNA, at about 0.45 to 1 ug, was reverse transcribed with random hexamers. TCRdb reprocessed the immunoSEQ multiplex PCR reads with MiXCR, giving one entry per CDR3 protein. This repertoire shows some 300,000 distinct CDR3 sequences, 89% found once; its top ten account for approximately 0.18%. Source material: CD8+ T cells from PBMCs. The source is a human donor with multiple sclerosis.

V gene TRBV24-1 combines with J gene TRBJ2-5; 7 bases fit TRBD1. Germline V lookup: CDR1 KGHDR, CDR2 SFDVKD. With V trimmed by 3 bases and J by 1 base, 10 bases remained unmatched. The CDR3 runs to 17 residues. CDR3: CATSDHRIGDSQETQYF. CDR3 DNA sequence: TGTGCCACCAGTGATCACCGGATAGGGGACAGCCAAGAGACCCAGTACTTC.

This rearrangement joins TRBV20-1 to TRBJ2-7; D not resolved. Looked up from germline, CDR1 is DFQATT and CDR2 is SNEGSKA (reference sequence). This CDR3 is 14 amino acids long. The ends were cut back, 0 bases at V and 4 bases at J, with 13 bases in the middle. CDR3 in DNA: TGCAGTGCTAGAGATCGCGACTCCTTATACGAGCAGTACTTC. The encoded protein is CSARDRDSLYEQYF.

The V call is TRBV7-9, the J call TRBJ2-7; no definite D call. V shed 4 bases and J shed 6 bases, with 22 bases lying between them. Germline-derived CDR1 and CDR2 are SEHNR and FQNEAQ (reference sequence). The CDR3 sequence is 16 residues long. CDR3 residues: CASSSTSAQSSVEQYF. DNA of the CDR3: TGTGCCAGCAGCTCTACATCGGCCCAGTCTTCGGTCGAGCAGTACTTC.

The chain carries TRBV12-3 or TRBV12-4 and TRBJ1-2; no clear D. The CDR3 spans 13 residues. V dropped 4 bases and J dropped 4 bases, with 10 bases sitting between them. The chain's CDR3 is CASSSPGSYGYTF. The CDR3 DNA reads TGTGCCAGCAGTTCGCCCGGGAGCTATGGCTACACCTTC.

This clonotype was counted a few times. This rearrangement joins TRBV6-2 or TRBV6-3 to TRBJ2-5; 9 nucleotides line up with TRBD1. This CDR3 spans 15 amino acids. Germline assignment: CDR1 MNHEY and CDR2 SVGEGT. The ends lost 5 bases at V and 5 bases at J; junction bases unmatched: 9. The chain's CDR3 is CASSRTGTGSETQYF. The CDR3 region has the DNA TGTGCCAGCAGTCGGACCGGGACAGGGTCGGAGACCCAGTACTTC.